This T cell receptor beta chain was observed in a study of blood T cell repertoires in COVID-19. Whole-study context: The samples span acute and convalescent COVID-19 from the United States, Italy and Spain. T cells, B-cell-depleted T cells, or PBMCs provided the cDNA or gDNA that served as material.

Per the original methods: Reference gene primer amplification in the assay estimated nucleated cell counts. The repertoire was sequenced with immunoSEQ multiplex PCR; TCRdb's copy has only in-frame clones and lacks some. For V, J and clone size, that table is used; D and trimming come from the DNA. The sample shows 250,000 or so clones, over 75% of them seen only once. V dropped 3 bases and J dropped 6 bases, with 11 bases sitting between them. CDR3 length: 14 amino acids. The germline V gene encodes CDR1 LNHDA and CDR2 SQIVND (reference sequence). The sequenced sample consisted of peripheral blood. This TCR came from a woman aged 25 to 39 with acute or convalescent COVID-19. The chain links TRBV19 to TRBJ2-2; possible D gene TRBD2, 5 bases. The CDR3 reads CASSISISAGELFF. For the CDR3, the DNA is TGTGCCAGTAGTATCTCTATTAGCGCCGGGGAGCTGTTTTTT.